This paragraph reports one TCR beta chain. The clone's antigen remains unknown. The input lacks base qualities; no much larger clone sits a single base away. One collaborating source in Seattle enrolled patients while the patients were actively infected and followed the patients over time throughout the course of disease. Whole blood was collected in K2EDTA tubes by collaborating institutions according to the institutions' own protocols. For TCRbeta analysis, collaborator samples were shipped as frozen whole blood, as isolated PBMCs, or as DNA extracted from either sample type. These data come from a study of blood T cell repertoires in COVID-19 (dated by TCRdb to between 2020 and 2021). With respect to the entire study: Samples covering the acute and convalescent phases of COVID-19 were provided by collaborators in the United States, Italy and Spain. The prospective study material was composed of cDNA or gDNA derived from T cells, B-cell-depleted T cells, or PBMCs. Subjects who had been exposed to COVID-19, were actively infected with it, or had recovered from it provided the deeply sampled blood TCRbeta repertoires that made up the dataset. The repertoires were made available in a free public database intended to serve as a resource for research on the immune response to SARS-CoV-2. Samples were obtained from the ongoing ImmuneRACE study (first 160 participants) and from 1,000 to 1,500 subjects provided by 6 global collaborators. Sample metadata almost always included a de-identified subject ID, COVID-19 status, age in years and sex. Where available, HLA class I and class II types were obtained from metadata supplied by the sample provider rather than from assay-based typing. Broad study findings and their caveats: The amount of clinical and demographic metadata varied by source and participant and was provided uncurated.

TCRbeta CDR3 regions were amplified from genomic DNA by means of the immunoSEQ Assay, a bias-controlled multiplex PCR. The paper's data handling went like this. The number of nucleated cells in each sample was estimated from the amplification of reference gene primers within the assay. Sequence reads were collapsed and filtered to measure the absolute abundance of every unique TCRbeta CDR3 rearrangement. For each sample, productive Simpson clonality was calculated as the square root of Simpson's diversity index over productive rearrangements. The clones in this table, taken by TCRdb from immuneACCESS, are in-frame only. Not every clone is retained; where verified, under half of the shortfall comes from an unresolved V gene, and the cause of the rest is unknown. From that table come the V and J calls and clone size; the DNA was used to work out D and trimming. This sample is represented by about 370,000 clones; 70% to 90% of them were singletons. The ten largest account for about 10% of the sample.

Cut back by 0 bases and 0 bases, the V and J ends lie 20 bases apart. The CDR3 has 18 amino acids, counting the end cysteine and phenylalanine. Only CDR3 DNA is held: 54 bases, read in frame from base 1. Sequences SQVTM (CDR1) and ANQGSEA (CDR2) are obtained from the germline V gene. The sequence joins TRBV29-1 to TRBJ1-1; 6 matching bases give a weak D call of TRBD1. The source is a woman aged 25-40 years with COVID-19, enrolled during active disease. The sequencing input was peripheral blood. The sequenced DNA: TGCAGCGTTGAAGATCGAGGGGCACAGGGAACTATGAACACTGAAGCTTTCTTT. Translated, this gives CSVEDRGAQGTMNTEAFF.